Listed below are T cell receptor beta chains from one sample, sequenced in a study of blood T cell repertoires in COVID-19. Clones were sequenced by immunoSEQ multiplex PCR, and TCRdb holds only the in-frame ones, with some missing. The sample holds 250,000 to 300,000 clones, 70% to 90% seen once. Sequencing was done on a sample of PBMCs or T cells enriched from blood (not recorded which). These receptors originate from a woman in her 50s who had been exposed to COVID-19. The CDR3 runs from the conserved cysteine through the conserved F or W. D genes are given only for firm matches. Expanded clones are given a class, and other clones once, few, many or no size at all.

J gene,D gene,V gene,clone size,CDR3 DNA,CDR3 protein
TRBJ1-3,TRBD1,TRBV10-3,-,TGTGCCATCCAAGCAAGACAGGGGATAACAACCTCTGGAAACACCATATATTTT,CAIQARQGITTSGNTIYF
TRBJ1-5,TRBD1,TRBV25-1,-,TGTGCCAGCAGTGACCCTGGACAGGGTCCAAATCAGCCCCAGCATTTT,CASSDPGQGPNQPQHF
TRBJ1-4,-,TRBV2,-,TGTGCCAGCAGACTACTTACAACTAATGAAAAACTGTTTTTT,CASRLLTTNEKLFF
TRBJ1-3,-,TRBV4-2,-,TGTGCCAGCAGCCAAGATTGGAGGGACTCTGGAAACACCATATATTTT,CASSQDWRDSGNTIYF
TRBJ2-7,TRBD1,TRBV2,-,TGTGCCAGCAGTGAAGCGCGCGGCAGGGGGAACTTC,CASSEARGRGNF
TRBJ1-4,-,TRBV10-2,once,TGCGCCAGCAGTCCCTGGCAGAATGAAAAACTGTTTTTT,CASSPWQNEKLFF
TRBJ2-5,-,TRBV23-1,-,TGCGCCAGCAGCCTCGGGTATAGGGGTAGGACCCAGTACTTC,CASSLGYRGRTQYF
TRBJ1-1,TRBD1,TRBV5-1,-,TGCGCCAGCAGGGCGGGACAGCCGAACACTGAAGCTTTCTTT,CASRAGQPNTEAFF
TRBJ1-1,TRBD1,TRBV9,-,TGTGCCAGCAGCCCCCACAGGGGCCCGAATACTGAAGCTTTCTTT,CASSPHRGPNTEAFF
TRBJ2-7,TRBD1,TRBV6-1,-,TGTGCCAGCAGTGAAACACAGGGGCGCGAGCAGTACTTC,CASSETQGREQYF
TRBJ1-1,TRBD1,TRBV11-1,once,TGTGCCAGCAGCTTAGGAGACAGGGGGCTGGGCACTGAAGCTTTCTTT,CASSLGDRGLGTEAFF
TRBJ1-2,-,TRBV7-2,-,TGTGCCAGCAGCTCCGACAGATTCTATGGCTACACCTTC,CASSSDRFYGYTF
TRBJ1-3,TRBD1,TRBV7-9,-,TGTGCCAGCAGCTTCCGACAGGGGGAAGCTGGAAACACCATATATTTT,CASSFRQGEAGNTIYF
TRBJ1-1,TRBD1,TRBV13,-,TGTGCCAGCAGCTCCGCCGGGACAGGGGGCACTGAAGCTTTCTTT,CASSSAGTGGTEAFF
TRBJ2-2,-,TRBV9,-,TGTGCCAGCAGCGTAGAAGGGGCCGGCACCGGGGAGCTGTTTTTT,CASSVEGAGTGELFF
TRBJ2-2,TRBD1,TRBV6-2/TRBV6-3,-,TGTGCCAGCAGCCGGGACAGACCGAACACCGGGGAGCTGTTTTTT,CASSRDRPNTGELFF
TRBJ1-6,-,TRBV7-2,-,TGTGCCAGCAGCTTAAGGGGCACGATATCACCCCTCCACTTT,CASSLRGTISPLHF
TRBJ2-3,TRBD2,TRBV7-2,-,TGTGCCAGCAGCCCCCTCCCAGCGGGGGGTGTAGATACGCAGTATTTT,CASSPLPAGGVDTQYF
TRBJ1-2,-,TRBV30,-,TGTGCCTGGGTCGGTACCCTAGGGGTAAACTATGGCTACACCTTC,CAWVGTLGVNYGYTF
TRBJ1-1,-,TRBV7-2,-,TGTGCCAGCAGCTTAGAGGAGGGCCGGGCTGAAGCTTTCTTT,CASSLEEGRAEAFF
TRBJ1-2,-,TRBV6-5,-,TGTGCCAGCAGTCCCGACAGAGGCTATGGCTACACCTTC,CASSPDRGYGYTF
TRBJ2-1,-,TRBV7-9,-,TGTGCCAGCAGCTTGGGCAGGGCCTCCTACAATGAGCAGTTCTTC,CASSLGRASYNEQFF
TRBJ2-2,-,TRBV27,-,TGTGCCAGCAGCCCCGGGAAGGGTACCGGGGAGCTGTTTTTT,CASSPGKGTGELFF
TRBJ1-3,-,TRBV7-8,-,TGTGCCAGCAGCCCGGGAGCCAGGGCTGGAAACACCATATATTTT,CASSPGARAGNTIYF
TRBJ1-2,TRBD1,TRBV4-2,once,TGTGCCAGCAGCCTCCCGGGACAGGGCTATGGCTACACCTTC,CASSLPGQGYGYTF
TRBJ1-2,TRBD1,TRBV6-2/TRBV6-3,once,TGTGCCAGCAGTTCCCCCGGGACAGCCTACACCTTC,CASSSPGTAYTF